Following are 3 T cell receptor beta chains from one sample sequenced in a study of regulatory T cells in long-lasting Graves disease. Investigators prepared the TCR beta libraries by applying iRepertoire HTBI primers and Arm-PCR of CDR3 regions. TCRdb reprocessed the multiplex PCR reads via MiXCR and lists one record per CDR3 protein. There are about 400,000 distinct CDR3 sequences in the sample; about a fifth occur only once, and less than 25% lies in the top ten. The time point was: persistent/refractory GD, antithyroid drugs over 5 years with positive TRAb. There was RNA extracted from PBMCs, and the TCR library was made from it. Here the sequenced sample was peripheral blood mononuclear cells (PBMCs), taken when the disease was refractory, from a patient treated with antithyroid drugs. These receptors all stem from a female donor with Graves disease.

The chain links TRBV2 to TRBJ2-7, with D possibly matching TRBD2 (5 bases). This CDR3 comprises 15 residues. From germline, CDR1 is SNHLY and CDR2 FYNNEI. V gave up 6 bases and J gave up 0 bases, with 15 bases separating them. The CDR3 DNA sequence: TGTGCCAGCAGATTGAACCGGGATCCCTCCTACGAGCAGTACTTC. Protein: CASRLNRDPSYEQYF.

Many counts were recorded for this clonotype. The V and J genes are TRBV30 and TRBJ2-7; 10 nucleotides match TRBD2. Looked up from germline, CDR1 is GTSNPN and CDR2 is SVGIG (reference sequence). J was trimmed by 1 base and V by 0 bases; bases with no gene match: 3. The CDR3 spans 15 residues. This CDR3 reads CAWSVASGSSYEQYF. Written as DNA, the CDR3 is TGTGCCTGGAGTGTAGCTAGCGGGAGTTCCTACGAGCAGTACTTC.

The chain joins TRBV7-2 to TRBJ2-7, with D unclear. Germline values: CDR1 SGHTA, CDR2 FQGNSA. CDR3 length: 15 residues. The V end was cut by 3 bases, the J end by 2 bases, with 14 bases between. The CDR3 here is CASSFRVSDTYEQYF. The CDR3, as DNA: TGTGCCAGCAGCTTCCGGGTTAGTGATACCTACGAGCAGTACTTC.